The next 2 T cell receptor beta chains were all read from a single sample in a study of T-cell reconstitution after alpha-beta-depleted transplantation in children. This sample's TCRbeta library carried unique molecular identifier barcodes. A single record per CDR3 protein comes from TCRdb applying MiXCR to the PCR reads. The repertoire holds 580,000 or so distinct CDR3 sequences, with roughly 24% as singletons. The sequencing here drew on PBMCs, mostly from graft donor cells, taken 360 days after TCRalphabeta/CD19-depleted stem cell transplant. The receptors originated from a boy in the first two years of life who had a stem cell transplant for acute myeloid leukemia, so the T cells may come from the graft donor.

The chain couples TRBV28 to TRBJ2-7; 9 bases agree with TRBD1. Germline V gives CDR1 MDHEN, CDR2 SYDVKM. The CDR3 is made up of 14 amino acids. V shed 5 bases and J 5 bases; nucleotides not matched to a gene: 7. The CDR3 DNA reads TGTGCCAGCAGTGAAGGACAGGGGACCAACGAGCAGTACGTC. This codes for CASSEGQGTNEQYV.

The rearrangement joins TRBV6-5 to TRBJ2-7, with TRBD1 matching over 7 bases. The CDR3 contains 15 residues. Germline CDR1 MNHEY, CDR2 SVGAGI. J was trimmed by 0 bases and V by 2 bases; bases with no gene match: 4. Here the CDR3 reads CASSYRQGSSYEQYV. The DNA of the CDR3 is TGTGCCAGCAGTTACCGACAGGGAAGCTCCTACGAGCAGTACGTC.